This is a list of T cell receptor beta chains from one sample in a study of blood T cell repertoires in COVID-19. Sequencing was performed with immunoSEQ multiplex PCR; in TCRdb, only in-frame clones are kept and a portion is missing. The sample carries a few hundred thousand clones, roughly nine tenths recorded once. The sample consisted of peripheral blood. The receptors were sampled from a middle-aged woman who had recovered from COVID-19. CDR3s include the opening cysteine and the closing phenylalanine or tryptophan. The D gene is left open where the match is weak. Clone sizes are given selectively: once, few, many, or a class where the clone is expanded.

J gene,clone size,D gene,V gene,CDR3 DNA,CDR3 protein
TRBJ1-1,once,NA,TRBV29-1,TGCAGCGTTGACGACCGGGGTAGGGACACTGAAGCTTTCTTT,CSVDDRGRDTEAFF
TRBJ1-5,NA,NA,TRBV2,TGTGCCAGCAGTGAACCCTCGGGGGGCAATCAGCCCCAGCATTTT,CASSEPSGGNQPQHF
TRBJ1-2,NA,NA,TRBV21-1,TGTGCCAGCAGCAAAGGACAGGACCATGGCTACACCTTC,CASSKGQDHGYTF
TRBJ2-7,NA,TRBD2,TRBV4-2,TGTGCCAGCAGAGGGGGACTAGCGGGGTCCTACGAGCAGTACTTC,CASRGGLAGSYEQYF
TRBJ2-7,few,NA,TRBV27,TGTGCCAGCAGTTACCACGGTGGGGCGGGATACGAGCAGTACTTC,CASSYHGGAGYEQYF
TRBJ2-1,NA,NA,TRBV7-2,TGTGCCAGCAGCTTAGCTAGCCGCTCCTACAATGAGCAGTTCTTC,CASSLASRSYNEQFF
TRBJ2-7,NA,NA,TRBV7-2,TGTGCCAGCAGCCCCGGGCTAGCCGATTCCTACGAGCAGTACTTC,CASSPGLADSYEQYF
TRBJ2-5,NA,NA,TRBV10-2,TGCGCCAGCAGTGAGTCGAGGGACCAAGAGACCCAGTACTTC,CASSESRDQETQYF
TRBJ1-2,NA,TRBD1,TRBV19,TGTGCCAGTAGTGTCCGGGACAGGGGAGGGGGCTACACCTTC,CASSVRDRGGGYTF
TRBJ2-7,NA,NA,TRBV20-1,TGCAGTGCTAGTTCTCTCTACGAGCAGTACTTC,CSASSLYEQYF
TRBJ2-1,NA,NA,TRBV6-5,TGTGCCAGCAGTTGGGCCGCTGACACCTACAATGAGCAGTTCTTC,CASSWAADTYNEQFF
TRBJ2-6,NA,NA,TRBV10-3,TGTGCCATCAGTGAAGCTAACTCTGGGGCCAACGTCCTGACTTTC,CAISEANSGANVLTF
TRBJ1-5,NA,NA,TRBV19,TGTGCCAGTAGTAAGGCGGGTTATAGCAATCAGCCCCAGCATTTT,CASSKAGYSNQPQHF
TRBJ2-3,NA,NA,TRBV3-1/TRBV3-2,TGTGCCAGCAGCCAAGAACGGGGAGATACGCAGTATTTT,CASSQERGDTQYF